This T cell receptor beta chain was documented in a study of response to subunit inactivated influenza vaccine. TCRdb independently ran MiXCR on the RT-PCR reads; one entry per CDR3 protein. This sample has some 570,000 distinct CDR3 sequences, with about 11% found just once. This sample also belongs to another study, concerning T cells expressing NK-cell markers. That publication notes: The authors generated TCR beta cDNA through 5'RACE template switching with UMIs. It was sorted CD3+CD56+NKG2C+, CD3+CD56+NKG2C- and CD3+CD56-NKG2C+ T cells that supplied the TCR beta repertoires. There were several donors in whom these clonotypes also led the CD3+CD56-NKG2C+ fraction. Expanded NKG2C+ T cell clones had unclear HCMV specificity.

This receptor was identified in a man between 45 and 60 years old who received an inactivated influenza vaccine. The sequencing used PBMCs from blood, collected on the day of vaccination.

The CDR3 here is CASSLQGVGQPQHF. The CDR3 DNA is TGTGCCAGCAGTTTACAGGGTGTTGGGCAGCCCCAGCATTTT. The chain is built from TRBV2 and TRBJ1-5, with a possible D match to TRBD1 (6 bases). The V gene's germline CDR1 is SNHLY and CDR2 FYNNEI. The CDR3 is 14 amino acids. V lost 5 bases and J 7 bases, leaving 15 bases between the germline ends. Using reference TRBV2 and TRBJ1-5 for the parts outside the CDR3, the full variable domain is EPEVTQTPSHQVTQMGQEVILRCVPISNHLYFYWYRQILGQKVEFLVSFYNNEISEKSEIFDDQFSVERPDGSNFTLKIRSTKLEDSAMYFCASSLQGVGQPQHFGDGTRLSIL.